A selection of T cell receptor beta chains follows, all from one sample in a study of response to subunit inactivated influenza vaccine. MiXCR, run by TCRdb on the RT-PCR reads, gives a single entry per CDR3 protein. The sample contains approximately 490,000 distinct CDR3 sequences, approximately 7.7% of which appear only once. The starting material was PBMCs from blood, obtained roughly 24 months after vaccination. The receptors stem from a man in his fifties or sixties who received an inactivated influenza vaccine. Each CDR3 is given with its conserved first and last residue. The D gene is left open where the match is weak. Clone size is given for some rows only: seen once, a few or many times, or a class if the clone is expanded.

>many|TRBJ2-2|TRBD1|TRBV12-3/TRBV12-4
CASSSDRGRVGGELFF
TGTGCCAGCAGTTCGGACAGGGGGCGAGTCGGCGGGGAGCTGTTTTTT
>many|TRBJ1-6|.|TRBV6-1
CASSGNRESYSPLHF
TGTGCCAGCAGTGGAAACAGGGAATCCTATTCACCCCTCCACTTT
>.|TRBJ1-2|.|TRBV28
CASSNRQAYYGYTF
TGTGCCAGCAGTAACCGACAGGCTTACTATGGCTACACCTTC
>.|TRBJ2-1|TRBD1|TRBV20-1
CSARPYLHGTAYNEQFF
TGCAGTGCTAGACCCTACCTCCACGGGACAGCCTACAATGAGCAGTTCTTC
>many|TRBJ2-1|TRBD2|TRBV5-6
CASSLDPLMSSGMDEQFF
TGTGCCAGCAGCTTGGATCCCCTAATGAGTAGCGGGATGGATGAGCAGTTCTTC
>.|TRBJ1-1|.|TRBV5-1
CASSPSHPNTEAFF
TGCGCCAGCAGCCCCTCCCACCCGAACACTGAAGCTTTCTTT
>many|TRBJ2-3|.|TRBV29-1
CSVEMADTQYF
TGCAGCGTTGAAATGGCAGATACGCAGTATTTT
>few|TRBJ2-6|.|TRBV5-6
CASSDSRTPILRANVLTF
TGTGCCAGCAGCGACTCGAGGACACCTATCTTAAGGGCCAACGTCCTGACTTTC
>few|TRBJ1-1|.|TRBV20-1
CSASRPPNTEAFF
TGCAGTGCTAGCAGGCCGCCGAACACTGAAGCTTTCTTT
>many|TRBJ2-5|.|TRBV24-1
CATSGFRQETQYF
TGTGCCACCAGCGGATTTCGGCAAGAGACCCAGTACTTC
>few|TRBJ2-3|.|TRBV30
CARLDKGRADTQYF
TGTGCCCGACTCGACAAAGGAAGGGCAGATACGCAGTATTTT
>many|TRBJ2-3|.|TRBV5-1
CASSLRVGGTDTQYF
TGCGCCAGCAGCCTTCGGGTAGGGGGCACAGATACGCAGTATTTT
>few|TRBJ2-3|.|TRBV5-1
CASSLAGGSSTDTQYF
TGCGCCAGCAGCTTGGCTGGGGGCTCTAGCACAGATACGCAGTATTTT
>many|TRBJ2-1|.|TRBV6-2/TRBV6-3
CASSPKKKFPAVDYNEQFF
TGTGCCAGCAGTCCCAAGAAGAAATTCCCGGCGGTAGACTACAATGAGCAGTTCTTC
>many|TRBJ2-5|TRBD1|TRBV7-6
CASSAYRDREETQYF
TGTGCCAGCAGCGCGTACCGGGACAGGGAAGAGACCCAGTACTTC
>many|TRBJ1-1|.|TRBV4-1
CASSQGDKTEAFF
TGCGCCAGCAGCCAGGGGGACAAGACTGAAGCTTTCTTT
>many|TRBJ2-5|.|TRBV5-1
CASKRGDQETQYF
TGCGCCAGCAAACGCGGAGACCAAGAGACCCAGTACTTC
>.|TRBJ1-1|.|TRBV3-1
CASSQASEAFF
TGTGCCAGCAGCCAAGCGTCTGAAGCTTTCTTT
>many|TRBJ1-4|.|TRBV4-3
CASSRQATNEKLFF
TGCGCCAGCAGCCGACAGGCAACTAATGAAAAACTGTTTTTT